A selection of T cell receptor beta chains follows, all from one sample in a study of T-cell reconstitution after alpha-beta-depleted transplantation in children. TCRdb re-called the PCR reads with MiXCR, one entry per CDR3 protein. This table has about 580,000 distinct CDR3 sequences, 23% appearing once. The material was PBMCs, mostly from graft donor cells, obtained 360 days after TCRalphabeta/CD19-depleted stem cell transplant. Receptor source: a boy under two years old who had a stem cell transplant for acute myeloid leukemia, so the T cells may come from the graft donor. Both conserved end residues are part of each CDR3.

v_call cdr3_length cdr3_aa
TRBV20-1 15 CSARPGQGLSYEQYF
TRBV7-2 14 CASSPRVHSYEQYF
TRBV18 16 CASSPRRGGRTDTQYF
TRBV5-4 14 CAISPGGPTDTQYF
TRBV28 16 CASSPGVQANNQPQHF
TRBV20-1 17 CSARDLLAGSRVDTQYF
TRBV4-1 17 CASSSDVGPKYQETQYF
TRBV24-1 19 CATSDFGSGGPFSYNEQFF
TRBV20-1 14 CSARVGGGAETQYF
TRBV7-6 15 CASSLAPGTQYEQYF
TRBV6-2/TRBV6-3 19 CASSSPGTAISSNTGELFF
TRBV6-5 14 CASSYEGDNQPQHF
TRBV20-1 12 CGALGPNYGYTF
TRBV20-1 15 CSAWTSGASYNEQFF
TRBV5-6 18 CASSLGDSFISGANVLTF
TRBV20-1 12 CSAPRRAGGYTF
TRBV5-1 16 CASSLTTGGTGYEQYF
TRBV20-1 14 CSARDADRAPEAFF
TRBV20-1 13 CSARDRSNTEAFF
TRBV29-1 17 CSVEAENGTGHTGELFF
TRBV28 14 CASGGDMGNSPLHF
TRBV12-3/TRBV12-4 15 CASSTTNWLTGELFF
TRBV7-9 16 CASSLASTTSGDEQFF
TRBV6-1 16 CASTARPRDTTYEQYF
TRBV6-1 17 CASSLPSGTGPLGEQFF
TRBV6-1 15 CASSSDMGPPYGYTF
TRBV13 13 CASCGGDAYEQYF
TRBV20-1 16 CSAMKAGGNVADTQYF
TRBV20-1 14 CSARFRGSNSPLHF
TRBV12-3/TRBV12-4 14 CASSLSGPNTEAFF
TRBV5-1 16 CASVRGGASGANVLTF
TRBV20-1 15 CSAYAGGSATDTQYF
TRBV7-2 15 CASSFRAAAEETQYF
TRBV20-1 17 CSARDTAGGSGANVLTF
TRBV7-8 15 CASSLEAYSNQPQHF
TRBV20-1 13 CSARAPRGYEQYF
TRBV12-3/TRBV12-4 15 CASSFQRGGHNEQFF
TRBV15 16 CATSRGFTSSGNTIYF
TRBV20-1 16 CSARDGGTPNTGELFF
TRBV7-9 13 CASSLLTEYGYTF
TRBV4-2 14 CASSQQGGDEKLFF
TRBV29-1 15 CSVAQGTAFYNEQFF
TRBV20-1 12 CSARTGGQPQHF
TRBV12-5 16 CASGRPGTQGGDTQYF
TRBV11-2 14 CASSPQQTGLEQYF
TRBV29-1 14 CSVEERGTLYGYTF
TRBV29-1 13 CSVEEGRGYEQYF
TRBV20-1 17 CSARSDRDPWRYDTQYF
TRBV20-1 15 CSASRTLNSNQPQHF
TRBV12-3/TRBV12-4 14 CASSFTGSGNTIYF
TRBV12-3/TRBV12-4 15 CASRTTDPSYNEQFF
TRBV24-1 15 CATSDKTRPKETQYF
TRBV6-5 16 CASSFDRLSSYNEQFF
TRBV3-1 13 CASKPANTGELFF
TRBV29-1 14 CSARFGQGPSEQYF